This is a list of T cell receptor beta chains from one sample in a study of cytomegalovirus exposure and HLA in healthy donors. TCRdb's copy holds only in-frame clones and misses some; the assay was immunoSEQ multiplex PCR. This sample has around 300,000 clones, with roughly 90% found just once. The sequenced sample was PBMCs. Every receptor here comes from a woman between 18 and 30 years old in good health and CMV-seronegative. CDR3s include the opening cysteine and the closing phenylalanine or tryptophan. Each record gives: clone size, V gene, J gene, D gene, CDR3 protein, CDR3 DNA. The D gene is left open where the match is weak. Part of the rows lack a size; the others show once, few, many or a class for expanded clones.

>NA|TRBV11-2|TRBJ2-7|TRBD1
CASSLITGETSYEQYF
TGTGCCAGCAGCTTGATTACAGGGGAGACCTCCTACGAGCAGTACTTC
>NA|TRBV4-2|TRBJ2-5|NA
CASSQIPLASQETQYF
TGTGCCAGCAGCCAAATTCCACTAGCTTCCCAAGAGACCCAGTACTTC
>NA|TRBV6-1|TRBJ2-3|NA
CASSVRDITTDTQYF
TGTGCCAGCAGTGTACGGGATATCACCACAGATACGCAGTATTTT
>NA|TRBV15|TRBJ2-7|NA
CATSRDLAAGYEQYF
TGTGCCACCAGCAGAGATCTGGCTGCCGGGTACGAGCAGTACTTC
>NA|TRBV4-1|TRBJ2-6|TRBD2
CASSQNGLGGNVLTF
TGCGCCAGCAGCCAAAACGGACTAGGTGGCAACGTCCTGACTTTC
>NA|TRBV19|TRBJ2-5|NA
CASSILGSETQYF
TGTGCCAGTAGTATCCTAGGATCTGAGACCCAGTACTTC
>NA|TRBV19|TRBJ2-3|TRBD2
CASSIGGGARDTQYF
TGTGCCAGTAGTATTGGCGGGGGGGCCCGTGATACGCAGTATTTT
>NA|TRBV2|TRBJ2-7|TRBD2
CASMASGVSEQYF
TGTGCCAGCATGGCTAGCGGGGTGAGTGAGCAGTACTTC
>NA|TRBV7-9|TRBJ2-1|NA
CASSSSPRDSYNEQFF
TGTGCCAGCAGCTCCAGCCCCAGGGATTCCTACAATGAGCAGTTCTTC
>NA|TRBV18|TRBJ2-3|TRBD2
CASSRNSIAGAGTDTQYF
TGTGCCAGCTCCCGAAATTCGATAGCGGGGGCGGGGACAGATACGCAGTATTTT
>NA|TRBV6-1|TRBJ2-1|NA
CASSDGAATGQFF
TGTGCCAGCAGTGATGGGGCGGCCACAGGGCAGTTCTTC
>NA|TRBV10-3|TRBJ2-5|TRBD2
CAISVGGAGETQYF
TGTGCCATCAGTGTCGGGGGGGCCGGGGAGACCCAGTACTTC
>once|TRBV10-1|TRBJ1-1|NA
CASSEMRGKAFF
TGCGCCAGCAGTGAGATGCGAGGGAAAGCTTTCTTT
>once|TRBV6-5|TRBJ2-1|TRBD2
CASTDSRDYQFF
TGTGCCAGCACCGATAGCCGGGACTACCAGTTCTTC
>NA|TRBV21-1|TRBJ2-6|NA
CARAGPGANVLTF
TGTGCCAGAGCAGGGCCGGGGGCCAACGTCCTGACTTTC
>NA|TRBV6-1|TRBJ1-5|NA
CASSELMRPQHF
TGTGCCAGCAGTGAATTGATGAGGCCCCAGCATTTT
>NA|TRBV18|TRBJ1-2|NA
CASSPPGRNYGYTF
TGTGCCAGCTCACCACCGGGCAGAAACTATGGCTACACCTTC
>NA|TRBV20-1|TRBJ1-1|NA
CSAPPNTEAFF
TGCAGTGCTCCTCCGAACACTGAAGCTTTCTTT
>NA|TRBV7-9|TRBJ1-4|NA
CASSLMRDEKLFF
TGTGCCAGCAGCTTAATGAGGGATGAAAAACTGTTTTTT
>NA|TRBV2|TRBJ1-1|NA
CASRNGVNTEAFF
TGTGCCAGCAGAAACGGGGTCAACACTGAAGCTTTCTTT
>NA|TRBV6-6|TRBJ1-2|NA
CASSDRTNYGYTF
TGTGCCAGCAGCGACAGGACCAACTATGGCTACACCTTC
>NA|TRBV27|TRBJ2-5|NA
CASNLAAQYF
TGTGCCAGCAATTTGGCAGCCCAGTACTTC
>NA|TRBV6-4|TRBJ2-1|NA
CASSDSGQHHSEQFF
TGTGCCAGCAGTGACTCTGGCCAGCACCACAGTGAGCAGTTCTTC
>NA|TRBV25-1|TRBJ2-1|TRBD1
CASSEYGQGIYNEQFF
TGTGCCAGCAGTGAATATGGACAGGGGATCTACAATGAGCAGTTCTTC
>few|TRBV6-4|TRBJ2-6|NA
CASSERSGANVLTF
TGTGCCAGCAGTGAGCGCTCTGGGGCCAACGTCCTGACTTTC
>NA|TRBV2|TRBJ2-3|NA
CASILGAADTQYF
TGTGCCAGCATCTTAGGGGCGGCAGATACGCAGTATTTT
>NA|TRBV7-9|TRBJ1-6|TRBD1
CSSSSDREIHYSPLHF
TGTTCCAGCAGTTCCGACAGGGAAATCCACTATTCACCCCTCCACTTT
>NA|TRBV11-2|TRBJ1-1|NA
CASSLGGVEAFF
TGTGCCAGCAGCTTAGGGGGCGTTGAAGCTTTCTTT
>NA|TRBV12-5|TRBJ2-5|NA
CASGSDRNQETQYF
TGTGCTAGTGGTTCGGACAGAAACCAAGAGACCCAGTACTTC
>NA|TRBV7-2|TRBJ1-4|NA
CASSLVTGGEKLFF
TGTGCCAGCAGCTTAGTTACCGGTGGTGAAAAACTGTTTTTT
>NA|TRBV7-2|TRBJ1-2|NA
CASSLTPSINHGYTF
TGTGCCAGCAGCTTAACACCGTCCATAAACCATGGCTACACCTTC
>NA|TRBV11-2|TRBJ1-1|NA
CASSLVSTGTEAFF
TGTGCCAGCAGCTTAGTATCGACGGGGACTGAAGCTTTCTTT
>NA|TRBV7-9|TRBJ1-2|TRBD1
CASSPPQGSYGYTF
TGTGCCAGCAGCCCACCACAGGGGTCCTATGGCTACACCTTC
>once|TRBV6-1|TRBJ1-4|NA
CASRGASAANEKLFF
TGTGCCAGCAGAGGGGCCTCGGCGGCTAATGAAAAACTGTTTTTT
>NA|TRBV13|TRBJ2-3|NA
CASSLGRPGGTQYF
TGTGCCAGCAGCTTAGGGCGACCCGGCGGTACGCAGTATTTT
>NA|TRBV15|TRBJ2-3|NA
CATSRDPDTQYF
TGTGCCACCAGCAGAGATCCTGATACGCAGTATTTT
>NA|TRBV4-1|TRBJ1-1|NA
CASSQHTMPGAEAFF
TGCGCCAGCAGCCAGCACACAATGCCAGGCGCTGAAGCTTTCTTT
>NA|TRBV29-1|TRBJ1-2|NA
CSVMVGGYTF
TGCAGCGTTATGGTCGGGGGCTACACCTTC
>NA|TRBV19|TRBJ1-1|TRBD1
CASSIGGQVNTEAFF
TGTGCCAGTAGTATAGGGGGACAGGTGAACACTGAAGCTTTCTTT
>NA|TRBV2|TRBJ1-5|NA
CASSYRAYSNQPQHF
TGTGCCAGCAGCTACAGGGCCTATAGCAATCAGCCCCAGCATTTT
>NA|TRBV19|TRBJ2-7|TRBD1
CASSIAGTGTYEQYF
TGTGCCAGTAGTATAGCCGGGACAGGGACCTACGAGCAGTACTTC
>NA|TRBV18|TRBJ2-7|NA
CASSLLGHDSYEQYF
TGTGCCAGCTCACTATTGGGACACGACTCCTACGAGCAGTACTTC
>NA|TRBV19|TRBJ2-7|TRBD1
CASSTRSGQVNEQYF
TGTGCCAGTAGTACCCGGTCGGGACAGGTAAACGAGCAGTACTTC
>NA|TRBV6-4|TRBJ2-6|NA
CASSVDSSGANVLTF
TGTGCCAGCAGTGTCGACAGCTCTGGGGCCAACGTCCTGACTTTC
>NA|TRBV19|TRBJ2-7|NA
CASSIQYPPYEQYF
TGTGCCAGTAGTATCCAGTATCCTCCCTACGAGCAGTACTTC
>NA|TRBV4-1|TRBJ2-7|NA
CASSQVQHTYEQYF
TGCGCCAGCAGCCAAGTTCAACATACCTACGAGCAGTACTTC